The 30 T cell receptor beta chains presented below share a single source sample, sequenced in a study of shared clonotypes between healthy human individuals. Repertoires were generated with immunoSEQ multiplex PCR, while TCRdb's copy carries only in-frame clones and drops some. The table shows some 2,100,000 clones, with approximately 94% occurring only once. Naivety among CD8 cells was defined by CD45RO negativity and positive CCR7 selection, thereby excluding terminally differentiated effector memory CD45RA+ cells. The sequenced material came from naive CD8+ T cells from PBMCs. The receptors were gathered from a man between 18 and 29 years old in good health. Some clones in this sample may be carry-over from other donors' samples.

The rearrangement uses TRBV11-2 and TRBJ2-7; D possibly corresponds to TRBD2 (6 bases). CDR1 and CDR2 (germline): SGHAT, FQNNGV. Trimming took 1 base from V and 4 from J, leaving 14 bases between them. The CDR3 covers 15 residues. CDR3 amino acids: CASSLGAGPRYEQYF. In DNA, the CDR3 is TGTGCCAGCAGCTTAGGAGCGGGTCCTCGGTACGAGCAGTACTTC.

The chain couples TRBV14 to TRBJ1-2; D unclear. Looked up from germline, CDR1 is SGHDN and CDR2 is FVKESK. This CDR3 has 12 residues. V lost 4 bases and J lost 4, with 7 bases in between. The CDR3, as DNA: TGTGCCAGCAGCCCGACCGTCTATGGCTACACCTTC. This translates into CASSPTVYGYTF.

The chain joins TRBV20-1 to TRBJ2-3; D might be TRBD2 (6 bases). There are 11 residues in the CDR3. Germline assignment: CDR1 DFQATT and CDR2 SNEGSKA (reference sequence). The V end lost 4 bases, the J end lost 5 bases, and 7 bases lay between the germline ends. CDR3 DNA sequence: TGCAGTGCTACAGCGGGAGATACGCAGTATTTT. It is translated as CSATAGDTQYF.

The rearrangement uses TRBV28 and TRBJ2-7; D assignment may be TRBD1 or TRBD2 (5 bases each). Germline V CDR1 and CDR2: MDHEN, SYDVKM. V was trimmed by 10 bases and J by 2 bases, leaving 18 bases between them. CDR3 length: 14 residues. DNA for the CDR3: TGTGCCACCACCCCGGGGCAGGTACCCTACGAGCAGTACTTC. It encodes CATTPGQVPYEQYF.

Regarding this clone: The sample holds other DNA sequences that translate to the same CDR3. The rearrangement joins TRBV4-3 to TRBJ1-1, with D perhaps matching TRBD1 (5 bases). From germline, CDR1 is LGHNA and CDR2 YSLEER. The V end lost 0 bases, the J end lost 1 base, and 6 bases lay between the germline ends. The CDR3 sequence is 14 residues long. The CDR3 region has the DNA TGCGCCAGCAGCCAAGATACAGGGAACACTGAAGCTTTCTTT. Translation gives CASSQDTGNTEAFF.

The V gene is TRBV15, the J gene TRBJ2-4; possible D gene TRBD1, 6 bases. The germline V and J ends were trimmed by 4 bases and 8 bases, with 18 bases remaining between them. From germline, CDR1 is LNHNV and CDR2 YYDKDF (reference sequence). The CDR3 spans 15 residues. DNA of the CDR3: TGTGCCACCAGCACAGGACAGTCTCCTCTGCACATTCAGTACTTC. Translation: CATSTGQSPLHIQYF.

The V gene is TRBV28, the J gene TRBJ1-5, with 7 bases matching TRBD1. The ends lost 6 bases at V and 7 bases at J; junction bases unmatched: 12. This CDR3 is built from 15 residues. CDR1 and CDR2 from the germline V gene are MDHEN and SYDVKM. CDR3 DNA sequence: TGTGCCAGCAGCTCAATAGACAGGGCGGGGCAGCCCCAGCATTTT. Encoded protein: CASSSIDRAGQPQHF.

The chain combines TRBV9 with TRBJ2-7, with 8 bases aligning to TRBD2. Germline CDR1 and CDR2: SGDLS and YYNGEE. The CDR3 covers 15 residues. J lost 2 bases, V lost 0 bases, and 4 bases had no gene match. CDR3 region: CASSVGGLEAYEQYF. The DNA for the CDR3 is TGTGCCAGCAGCGTAGGGGGACTAGAGGCCTACGAGCAGTACTTC.

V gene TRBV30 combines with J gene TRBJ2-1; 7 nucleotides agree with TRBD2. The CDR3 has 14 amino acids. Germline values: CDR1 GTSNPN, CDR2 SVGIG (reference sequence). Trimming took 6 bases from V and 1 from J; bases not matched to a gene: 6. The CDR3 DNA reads TGTGCCTGTAGTACTAGCGCGTCCTACAATGAGCAGTTCTTC. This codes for CACSTSASYNEQFF.

CDR3 sequence (DNA): TGTGCCAGCAGCTTAGTAGGAGGGATCCACGAGCAGTACTTC. It yields the protein CASSLVGGIHEQYF. The chain couples TRBV11-2 to TRBJ2-7, with D tentatively TRBD2 (6 bases). CDR1 is SGHAT and CDR2 is FQNNGV in the germline V gene. CDR3 size: 14 residues. Trimming took 1 base from V and 5 from J, leaving 12 bases between them.

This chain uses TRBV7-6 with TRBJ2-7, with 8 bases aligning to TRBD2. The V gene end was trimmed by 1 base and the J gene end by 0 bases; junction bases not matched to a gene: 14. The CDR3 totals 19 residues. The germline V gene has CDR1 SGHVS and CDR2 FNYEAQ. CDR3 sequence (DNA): TGTGCCAGCAGCTTAGGTGGCTCTCTAGGAGCGGGAGCCTCCTACGAGCAGTACTTC. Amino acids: CASSLGGSLGAGASYEQYF.

This CDR3 reads CASSQCEVSQHF. The CDR3 DNA is TGCGCCAGCAGTCAATGTGAGGTCAGCCAGCATTTT. This chain uses TRBV23-1 with TRBJ1-5; no definite D call. TRBV23-1 has ORF status, its function being uncertain. The V end was cut by 1 base, the J end by 12 bases, with 10 bases between. This CDR3 contains 12 residues.

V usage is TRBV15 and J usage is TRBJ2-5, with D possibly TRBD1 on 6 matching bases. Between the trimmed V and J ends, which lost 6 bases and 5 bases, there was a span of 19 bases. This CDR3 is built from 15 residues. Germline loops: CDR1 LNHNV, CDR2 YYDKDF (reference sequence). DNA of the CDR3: TGTGCCACCAGGGCTCCGGGACAACTTTCCGAGACCCAGTACTTC. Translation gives CATRAPGQLSETQYF.

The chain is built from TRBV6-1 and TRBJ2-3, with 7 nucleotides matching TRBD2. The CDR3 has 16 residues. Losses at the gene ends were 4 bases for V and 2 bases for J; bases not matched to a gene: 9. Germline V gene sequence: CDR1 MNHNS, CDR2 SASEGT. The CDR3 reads CASSVYERGLTDTQYF. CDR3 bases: TGTGCCAGCAGTGTGTACGAGCGGGGCCTCACAGATACGCAGTATTTT.

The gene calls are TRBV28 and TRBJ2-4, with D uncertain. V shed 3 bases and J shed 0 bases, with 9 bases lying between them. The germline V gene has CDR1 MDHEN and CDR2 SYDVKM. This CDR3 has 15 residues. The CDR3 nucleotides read TGTGCCAGCAGTTTGAACCCTTTAGCCAAAAACATTCAGTACTTC. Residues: CASSLNPLAKNIQYF.

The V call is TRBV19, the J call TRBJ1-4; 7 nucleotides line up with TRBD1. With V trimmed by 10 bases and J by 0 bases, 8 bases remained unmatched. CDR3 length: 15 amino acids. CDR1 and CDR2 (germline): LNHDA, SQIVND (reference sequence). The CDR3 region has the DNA TGTGCCACCAAGGACAGGTCTGCAACTAATGAAAAACTGTTTTTT. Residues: CATKDRSATNEKLFF. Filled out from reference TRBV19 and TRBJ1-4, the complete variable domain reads DGGITQSPKYLFRKEGQNVTLSCEQNLNHDAMYWYRQDPGQGLRLIYYSQIVNDFQKGDIAEGYSVSREKKESFPLTVTSAQKNPTAFYLCATKDRSATNEKLFFGSGTQLSVL.

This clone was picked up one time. The CDR3, as DNA: TGTGCCAGCAGTTTCGGACTAGCGGGAACCAATGAGCAGTTCTTC. This gives the protein CASSFGLAGTNEQFF. V usage is TRBV27 and J usage is TRBJ2-1; the match to TRBD2 covers 12 bases. The CDR3 has 15 residues. Germline assignment: CDR1 MNHEY and CDR2 SMNVEV (reference sequence). V was pared by 3 bases and J by 6 bases, with 3 bases of the junction left unmatched.

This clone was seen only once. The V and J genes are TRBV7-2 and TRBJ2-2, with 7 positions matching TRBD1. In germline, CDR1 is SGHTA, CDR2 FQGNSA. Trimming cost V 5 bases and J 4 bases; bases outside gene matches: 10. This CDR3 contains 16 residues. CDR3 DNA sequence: TGTGCCAGCAGCACCCGGACAGGACTTCTCACCGGGGAGCTGTTTTTT. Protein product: CASSTRTGLLTGELFF.

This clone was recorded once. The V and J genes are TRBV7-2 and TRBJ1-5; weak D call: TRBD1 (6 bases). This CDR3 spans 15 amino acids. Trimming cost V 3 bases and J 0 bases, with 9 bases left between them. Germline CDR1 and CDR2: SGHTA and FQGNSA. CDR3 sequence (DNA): TGTGCCAGCAGCTTCGGACAGTATAGCAATCAGCCCCAGCATTTT. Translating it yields CASSFGQYSNQPQHF.

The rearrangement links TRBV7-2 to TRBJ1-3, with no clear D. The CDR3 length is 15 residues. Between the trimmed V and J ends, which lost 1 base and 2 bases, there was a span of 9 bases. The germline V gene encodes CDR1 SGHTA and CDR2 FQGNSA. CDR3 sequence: CASSLDSSAGNTIYF. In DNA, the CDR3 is TGTGCCAGCAGCTTAGATTCGTCTGCTGGAAACACCATATATTTT.

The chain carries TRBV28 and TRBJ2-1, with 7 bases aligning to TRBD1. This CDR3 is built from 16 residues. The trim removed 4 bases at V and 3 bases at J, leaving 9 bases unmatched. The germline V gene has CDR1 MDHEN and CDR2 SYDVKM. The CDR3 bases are TGTGCCAGCAGTTCCAGACCGACAGGGCTCTACAATGAGCAGTTCTTC. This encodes CASSSRPTGLYNEQFF.

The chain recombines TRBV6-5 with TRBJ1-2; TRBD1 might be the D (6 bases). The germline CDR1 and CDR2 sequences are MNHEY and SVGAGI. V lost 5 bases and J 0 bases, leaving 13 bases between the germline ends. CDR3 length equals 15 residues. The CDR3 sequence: CASSPTRTANYGYTF. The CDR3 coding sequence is TGTGCCAGCAGTCCCACCCGGACAGCTAACTATGGCTACACCTTC.

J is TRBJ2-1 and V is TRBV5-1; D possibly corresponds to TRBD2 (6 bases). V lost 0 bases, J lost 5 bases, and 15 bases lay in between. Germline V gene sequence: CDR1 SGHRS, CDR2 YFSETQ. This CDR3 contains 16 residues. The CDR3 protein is CASSLAGTPRDNEQFF. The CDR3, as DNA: TGCGCCAGCAGCTTGGCCGGGACTCCCAGGGACAATGAGCAGTTCTTC.

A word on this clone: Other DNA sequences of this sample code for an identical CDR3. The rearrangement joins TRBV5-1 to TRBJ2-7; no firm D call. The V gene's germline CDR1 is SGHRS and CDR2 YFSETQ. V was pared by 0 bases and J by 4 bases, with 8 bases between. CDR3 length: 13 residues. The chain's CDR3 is CASSLVPAYEQYF. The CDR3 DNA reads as TGCGCCAGCAGCTTGGTGCCCGCTTACGAGCAGTACTTC. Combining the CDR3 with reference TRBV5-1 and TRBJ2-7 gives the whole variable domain KAGVTQTPRYLIKTRGQQVTLSCSPISGHRSVSWYQQTPGQGLQFLFEYFSETQRNKGNFPGRFSGRQFSNSRSEMNVSTLELGDSALYLCASSLVPAYEQYFGPGTRLTVT.

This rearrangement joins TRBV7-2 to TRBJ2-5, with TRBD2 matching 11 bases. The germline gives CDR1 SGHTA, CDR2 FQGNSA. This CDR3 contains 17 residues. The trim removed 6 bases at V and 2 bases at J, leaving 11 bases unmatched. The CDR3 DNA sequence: TGTGCCAGCAGTCGGGCACTAGCGGGGGTGGGGCAAGAGACCCAGTACTTC. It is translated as CASSRALAGVGQETQYF.

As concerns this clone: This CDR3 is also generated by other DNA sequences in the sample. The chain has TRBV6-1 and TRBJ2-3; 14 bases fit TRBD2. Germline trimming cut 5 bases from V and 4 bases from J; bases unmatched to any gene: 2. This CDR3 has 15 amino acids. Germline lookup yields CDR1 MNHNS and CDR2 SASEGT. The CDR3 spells CASSRLAGGADTQYF. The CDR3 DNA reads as TGTGCCAGCAGTCGACTAGCGGGAGGGGCAGATACGCAGTATTTT.

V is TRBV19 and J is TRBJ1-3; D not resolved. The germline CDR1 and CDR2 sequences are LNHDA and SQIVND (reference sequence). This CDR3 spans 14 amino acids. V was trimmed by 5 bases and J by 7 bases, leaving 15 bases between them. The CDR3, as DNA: TGTGCCAGTAGTCCCGGAGTCATGGGGAACACCATATATTTT. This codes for CASSPGVMGNTIYF.

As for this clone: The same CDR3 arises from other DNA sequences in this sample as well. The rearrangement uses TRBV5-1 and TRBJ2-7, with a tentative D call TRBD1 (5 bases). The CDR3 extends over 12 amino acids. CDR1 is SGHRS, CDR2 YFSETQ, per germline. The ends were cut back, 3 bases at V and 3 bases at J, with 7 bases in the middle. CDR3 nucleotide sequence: TGCGCCAGCAGCTCCGACAGCTACGAGCAGTACTTC. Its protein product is CASSSDSYEQYF.

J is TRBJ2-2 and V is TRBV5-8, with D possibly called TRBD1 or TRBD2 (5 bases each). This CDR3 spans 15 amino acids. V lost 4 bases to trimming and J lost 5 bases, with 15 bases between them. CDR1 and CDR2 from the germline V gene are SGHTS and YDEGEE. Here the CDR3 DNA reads TGTGCCAGCAGCCGACATGACGAGGGGACCGGGGAGCTGTTTTTT. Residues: CASSRHDEGTGELFF.

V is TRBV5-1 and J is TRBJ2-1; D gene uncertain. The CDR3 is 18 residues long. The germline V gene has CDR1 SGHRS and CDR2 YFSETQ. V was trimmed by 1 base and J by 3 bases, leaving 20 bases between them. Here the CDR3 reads CASSLLASGIKGYNEQFF. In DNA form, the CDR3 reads TGCGCCAGCAGCTTGTTGGCTTCCGGTATAAAGGGCTACAATGAGCAGTTCTTC.